This TCR beta chain was documented in a study of radiotherapy plus CTLA-4 blockade in lung cancer. Background on the study: Roughly 17% of enrolled patients responded objectively, and about 31% had disease control.

Treatment of patients with chemo-refractory metastatic non-small-cell lung cancer consisted of focal radiation plus CTLA-4 blockade with ipilimumab. Worth noting for this clone: Antigen specificity is unknown.

Germline lookup yields CDR1 SGHVS and CDR2 FQNEAQ. V lost 7 bases, J lost 4 bases, and 6 bases stayed unmatched. There are 15 residues in the CDR3. General study findings and limits: Following radiotherapy plus ipilimumab, tumor-derived TCR clones expanded in the blood.

TCRdb's copy holds only in-frame clones and misses some; the assay was immunoSEQ multiplex PCR. The sample contains tens of thousands of clones, around 70% of which appear only once. The clonotype comes from a human donor with non-small cell lung cancer whose response to radiotherapy plus ipilimumab could not be evaluated. This specimen consisted of peripheral blood, obtained from a patient treated with radiotherapy plus ipilimumab. The chain joins TRBV7-8 to TRBJ2-1; 11 bases are shared with TRBD2. CDR3 DNA sequence: TGTGCCAGCACGATAGCGGGAGGGCCTTACAATGAGCAGTTCTTC. Translating it yields CASTIAGGPYNEQFF. The variable domain in full, completed from reference TRBV7-8 and TRBJ2-1, reads GAGVSQSPRYKVAKRGQDVALRCDPISGHVSLFWYQQALGQGPEFLTYFQNEAQLDKSGLPSDRFFAERPEGSVSTLKIQRTQQEDSAVYLCASTIAGGPYNEQFFGPGTRLTVL.